Listed here is a single T cell receptor (beta chain). Antigen: not known. This sample was taken from a study of cytomegalovirus exposure and HLA in healthy donors. Whole-study context: The 95 to 150 validation repertoires used a platform that matched the one used for the 550 to 800 first-cohort repertoires, as a later analysis reported.

Clones were read by immunoSEQ multiplex PCR, and TCRdb kept only the in-frame ones, dropping some. There are 200,000 to 250,000 clones in the sample; roughly 84% occur only once, and approximately 2% lies in the top ten. This CDR3 contains 13 residues. V lost 5 bases and J lost 2, with 10 bases in between. Germline CDR1 and CDR2: MNHEY and SMNVEV (reference sequence). Study-level findings and limits: Cytomegalovirus-associated status was assigned to some 180 TCR beta chains. Many donors carried some public TCRs, although rarity characterized most TCR sequences. Subsequent analysis found a tendency for first-cohort TCR clusters to co-occur within the 95 to 150 validation repertoires.

The source of this sequence is a woman aged 18-30 years in good health and CMV-seropositive. Sequenced sample: PBMCs. The chain links TRBV27 to TRBJ2-7; D is undetermined. The CDR3 nucleotides read TGTGCCAGCAGTCCCTCGTCCCCCTACGAGCAGTACTTC. It yields the protein CASSPSSPYEQYF.